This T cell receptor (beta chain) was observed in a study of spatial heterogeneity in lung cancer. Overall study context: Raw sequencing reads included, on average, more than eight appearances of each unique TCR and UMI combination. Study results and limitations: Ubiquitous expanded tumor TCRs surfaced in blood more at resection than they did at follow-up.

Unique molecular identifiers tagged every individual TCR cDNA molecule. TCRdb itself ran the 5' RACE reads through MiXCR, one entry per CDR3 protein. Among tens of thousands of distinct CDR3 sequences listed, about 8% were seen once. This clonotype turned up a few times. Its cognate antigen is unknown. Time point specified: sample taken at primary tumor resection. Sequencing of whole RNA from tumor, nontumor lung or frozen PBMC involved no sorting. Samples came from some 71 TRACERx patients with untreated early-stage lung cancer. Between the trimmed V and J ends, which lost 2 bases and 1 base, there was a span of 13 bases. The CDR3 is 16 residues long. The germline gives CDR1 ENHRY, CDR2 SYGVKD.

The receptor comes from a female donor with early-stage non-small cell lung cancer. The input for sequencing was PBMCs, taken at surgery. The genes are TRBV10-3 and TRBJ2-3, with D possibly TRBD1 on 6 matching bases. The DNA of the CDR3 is TGTGCCATCAGTGAGCGGCAGGGGCTTGGCACAGATACGCAGTATTTT. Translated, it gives CAISERQGLGTDTQYF.